The 24 T cell receptor beta chains below were found in one sample sequenced in a study of blood T cells in healthy people across ages. The authors ran a second PCR of roughly 6 to 11 cycles using a sample-barcoded 5' primer and a J-beta primer mix. MiXCR was run by TCRdb on the 5' RACE reads, yielding one entry per CDR3 protein. The data show hundreds of thousands of distinct CDR3 sequences, under 30% seen once. This same sample was also part of a study on T cells of mothers and their children.

Input material: blood. The source is a boy aged 10-17 years in good health.

At least ten counts were recorded for this clonotype. The CDR3 loop is CASGFGEMNTEAFF. The CDR3, as DNA: TGTGCTAGTGGTTTTGGGGAGATGAACACTGAAGCTTTCTTT. This chain links TRBV12-5 with TRBJ1-1; unclear D gene. Germline values: CDR1 LGHNT, CDR2 FRNRAP. CDR3 size: 14 residues. Trimming removed 3 bases at V and 0 bases at J, with 8 bases between.

The chain employs TRBV25-1 and TRBJ1-2, with TRBD1 identical over 7 bases. J lost 2 bases, V lost 5 bases, and 8 bases had no gene match. The CDR3 has 15 amino acids. CDR1 MGHDK and CDR2 SYGVNS come from the germline V gene. CDR3 residues: CASSTWTGLNYGYTF. In DNA, the CDR3 is TGTGCCAGCAGTACCTGGACAGGTTTGAACTATGGCTACACCTTC.

This clonotype was observed a few times. V and J are TRBV25-1 and TRBJ2-5; D is undetermined. The DNA end is a closer match to TRBJ2-1, so the J assignment may be wrong. The germline V gene encodes CDR1 MGHDK and CDR2 SYGVNS. The CDR3 extends over 15 amino acids. CDR3 loop: CASSDRDNPINEQFF. In nucleotides, the CDR3 is TGTGCCAGCAGTGATCGAGACAACCCGATTAATGAGCAGTTCTTC.

The chain is built from TRBV24-1 and TRBJ2-1, with TRBD2 matching 8 bases. Trimming took 3 bases from V and 4 from J; bases not matched to a gene: 28. This CDR3 region has 23 residues. The germline CDR1 and CDR2 sequences are KGHDR and SFDVKD. As DNA, the CDR3 is TGTGCCACCAGTGATGCCCGGGGGAGCGGGAGTATGTGGGGACCAGAATCGTACAATGAGCAGTTCTTC. This gives the protein CATSDARGSGSMWGPESYNEQFF.

The chain carries TRBV20-1 and TRBJ1-2; possible D gene TRBD1, 5 bases. The CDR3 runs 13 residues. V lost 2 bases, J lost 6 bases, and 13 bases lay in between. CDR1 is DFQATT, CDR2 SNEGSKA, per germline (reference sequence). CDR3 residues: CSARWAGPNGYTF. As DNA, the CDR3 is TGCAGTGCTAGATGGGCAGGGCCTAATGGCTACACCTTC.

As to this clonotype: A read error may be the cause here, since a much bigger clone is one base away. The CDR3 here is CASSGGRDKGCTF. In nucleotides, the CDR3 is TGTGCCAGCAGTGGGGGCAGGGACAAAGGCTGCACCTTC. The chain joins TRBV2 to TRBJ1-2; tentative D call: TRBD1 (6 bases). CDR3 length: 13 amino acids. Per germline, CDR1 SNHLY and CDR2 FYNNEI.

This clonotype has a single count. The rearrangement joins TRBV5-1 to TRBJ2-7, with 9 bases aligning to TRBD1. The germline CDR1 and CDR2 sequences are SGHRS and YFSETQ. Trimming cost V 4 bases and J 3 bases; bases outside gene matches: 11. The CDR3 is 16 residues long. CDR3 residues: CASSPTLTGGGYEQYF. CDR3 nucleotide sequence: TGCGCCAGCAGCCCTACCTTGACAGGGGGTGGCTACGAGCAGTACTTC.

There are a few counts of this clonotype. The V and J genes are TRBV15 and TRBJ1-4; D possibly corresponds to TRBD1 (5 bases). The length of the CDR3 is 15 residues. CDR1 LNHNV and CDR2 YYDKDF come from the germline V gene (reference sequence). Trimming pared 1 base from V and 8 bases from J, leaving 14 bases between. Written as DNA, the CDR3 is TGTGCCACCAGCAGAGGACAAGGGAGGGGAGAAAAACTGTTTTTT. Translated, it gives CATSRGQGRGEKLFF. The full variable domain, its missing parts supplied by reference TRBV15 and TRBJ1-4, is DAMVIQNPRYQVTQFGKPVTLSCSQTLNHNVMYWYQQKSSQAPKLLFHYYDKDFNNEADTPDNFQSRRPNTSFCFLDIRSPGLGDTAMYLCATSRGQGRGEKLFFGSGTQLSVL.

V usage is TRBV29-1 and J usage is TRBJ2-5; D is perhaps TRBD2 (5 bases). The last part of the DNA fits TRBJ2-7 better; the J call may be wrong. Germline V gene sequence: CDR1 SQVTM, CDR2 ANQGSEA. The CDR3 length is 17 residues. In nucleotides, the CDR3 is TGCAGCGTTGAACCCGTTTCTCCGGCTAGCAGCAACTACGAGCAGTACTTC. Translated, it gives CSVEPVSPASSNYEQYF.

This clonotype has just a few counts. A much larger clone differs by one base, so this may be a read error. This rearrangement joins TRBV2 to TRBJ1-1, with D unclear. V shed 4 bases and J shed 4 bases, with 10 bases lying between them. Germline CDR1 and CDR2: SNHLY and FYNNEI. The CDR3 totals 13 residues. The CDR3 bases are TGTGCCAGCAGTGGCAATTGGGGCACTGAAGCTTTCTTT. The encoded protein is CASSGNWGTEAFF.

The rearrangement links TRBV7-9 to TRBJ2-4; D gene uncertain. The germline V and J ends were trimmed by 5 bases and 10 bases, with 9 bases remaining between them. This CDR3 has 11 amino acids. Looked up from germline, CDR1 is SEHNR and CDR2 is FQNEAQ (reference sequence). CDR3 region: CASSPTGIQYF. In DNA form, the CDR3 reads TGTGCCAGCAGCCCGACCGGTATTCAGTACTTC.

This CDR3 is CASSFSIQTHNEQFF. CDR3 nucleotide sequence: TGTGCCAGCAGTTTTTCCATCCAGACCCACAATGAGCAGTTCTTC. The J gene is TRBJ2-1, the V gene TRBV6-5; the D is unclear. The ends were cut back, 4 bases at V and 5 bases at J, with 15 bases in the middle. Germline CDR1 reads MNHEY; CDR2 reads SVGAGI. This CDR3 comprises 15 residues.

The rearrangement links TRBV19 to TRBJ1-5, with TRBD1 matching 8 bases. CDR3 length equals 15 residues. With V trimmed by 5 bases and J by 4 bases, 7 bases remained unmatched. CDR1 LNHDA and CDR2 SQIVND come from the germline V gene (reference sequence). The CDR3 sequence is CASSPGTGLNQPQHF. The CDR3 bases are TGTGCCAGTAGTCCCGGGACAGGTCTAAATCAGCCCCAGCATTTT.

The gene calls are TRBV3-1 and TRBJ1-1; D gene unclear. V was clipped by 0 bases and J by 2 bases, with 10 bases between them. This CDR3 is 15 amino acids long. Germline CDR1 LGHDT, CDR2 YNNKEL (reference sequence). The DNA of the CDR3 is TGTGCCAGCAGCCAAGATGCAGGACTTAACACTGAAGCTTTCTTT. This sequence encodes CASSQDAGLNTEAFF.

The CDR3 loop reads CASSSLLQGANYGYTF. The CDR3 bases are TGTGCCAGCAGCTCCCTATTACAGGGAGCTAACTATGGCTACACCTTC. The V gene is TRBV13, the J gene TRBJ1-2, with a weak D call TRBD1 (6 bases). CDR1 is PRHDT, CDR2 FYEKMQ, per germline (reference sequence). The V end lost 4 bases, the J end lost 0 bases, and 15 bases lay between the germline ends. This CDR3 has 16 residues.

This clonotype was seen only once. The chain employs TRBV18 and TRBJ1-1; no clear D gene. The germline CDR1 and CDR2 sequences are KGHSH and LQKENI. The V and J ends lost 2 bases and 6 bases respectively, with 7 bases between them. This CDR3 is built from 12 residues. CDR3 coding DNA: TGTGCCAGCTCACCATTTGGCTCTGAAGCTTTCTTT. Its protein is CASSPFGSEAFF.

The chain recombines TRBV3-1 with TRBJ2-3, with TRBD2 identical over 10 bases. Looked up from germline, CDR1 is LGHDT and CDR2 is YNNKEL (reference sequence). Unmatched junction bases numbered 12, after V lost 8 bases and J lost 4 bases. CDR3 size: 16 residues. CDR3 DNA: TGTGCCAGCGCGACCTTAGCGGGAGGAGTTGCAGATACGCAGTATTTT. Translating it yields CASATLAGGVADTQYF.

Regarding this clonotype: The junction departs from germline at one end; a sequencing error may be responsible. This chain links TRBV28 with TRBJ1-1, with 9 bases that match TRBD1. Germline CDR1 and CDR2: MDHEN and SYDVKM. This CDR3 contains 17 residues. In nucleotides, the CDR3 is TGTGCTAGCAGTTTCGGAGGGTCTGGGGGACAGGGATTGTTAGCTTTCTTT. It codes for CASSFGGSGGQGLLAFF.

J is TRBJ1-2 and V is TRBV4-3; D remains unclear. Trimming removed 4 bases at V and 3 bases at J, with 12 bases between. This CDR3 is built from 14 residues. Germline lookup yields CDR1 LGHNA and CDR2 YSLEER. CDR3 loop: CASSPPGSYYGYTF. CDR3 nucleotide sequence: TGCGCCAGCAGCCCCCCGGGATCCTACTATGGCTACACCTTC.

V and J are TRBV7-3 and TRBJ2-1; D is unresolved. Germline loops: CDR1 SGHTA, CDR2 FQGTGA. Trimming stripped 1 base from V and 9 bases from J, with 10 bases between. This CDR3 contains 13 residues. The CDR3 sequence is CASSLKGVGEQFF. The CDR3 DNA sequence: TGTGCCAGCAGCTTAAAGGGTGTCGGTGAGCAGTTCTTC.

In its sample, this clonotype was seen a few times. This chain connects TRBV28 to TRBJ2-1, with D possibly called TRBD1 or TRBD2 (5 bases each). CDR1 and CDR2 (germline): MDHEN, SYDVKM. V lost 7 bases, J lost 8 bases, and 12 bases lay in between. This CDR3 has 12 amino acids. The CDR3 loop is CASTVRGYEQFF. The CDR3 DNA sequence: TGTGCCAGCACCGTGAGGGGATATGAGCAGTTCTTC.

This clonotype was counted a few times. This rearrangement joins TRBV28 to TRBJ2-5; 10 bases map to TRBD2. The end of the DNA fits TRBJ2-7 better, so the J call may be wrong. This CDR3 has 14 residues. The V gene's germline CDR1 is MDHEN and CDR2 SYDVKM. The CDR3: CASRGLADSYEQYF. The CDR3 nucleotides are TGTGCCAGCCGTGGACTAGCGGACTCCTACGAGCAGTACTTC.

This clonotype has more than one count but fewer than ten. This chain uses TRBV4-3 with TRBJ2-2; 7 bases map to TRBD1. This CDR3 is 17 amino acids long. Germline V gene sequence: CDR1 LGHNA, CDR2 YSLEER. V lost 3 bases and J lost 1; bases outside the gene matches: 8. Written as DNA, the CDR3 is TGCGCCAGCAGCCAGGCGACAGGGTCGAAGAACACCGGGGAGCTGTTTTTT. It translates to CASSQATGSKNTGELFF.

The rearrangement uses TRBV4-2 and TRBJ2-5; perhaps D is TRBD1 or TRBD2 (5 bases each). Trimming removed 2 bases at V and 6 bases at J, with 16 bases between. Germline loops: CDR1 LGHNA, CDR2 YNFKEQ. The CDR3 length is 15 residues. The CDR3 here is CASSQPGRGMQTQYF. The CDR3 bases are TGTGCCAGCAGCCAACCCGGACGGGGCATGCAGACCCAGTACTTC.